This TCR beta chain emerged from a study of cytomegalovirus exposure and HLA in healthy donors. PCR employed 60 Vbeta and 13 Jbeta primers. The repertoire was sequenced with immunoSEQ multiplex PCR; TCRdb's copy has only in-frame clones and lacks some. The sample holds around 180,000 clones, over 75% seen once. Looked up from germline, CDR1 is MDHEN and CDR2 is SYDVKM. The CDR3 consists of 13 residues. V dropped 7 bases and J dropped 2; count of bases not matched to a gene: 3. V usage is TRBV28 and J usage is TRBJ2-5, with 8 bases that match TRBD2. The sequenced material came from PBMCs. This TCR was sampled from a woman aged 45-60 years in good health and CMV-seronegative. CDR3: CASKTSEQETQYF. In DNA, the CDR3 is TGTGCCAGCAAGACTAGCGAGCAAGAGACCCAGTACTTC.